One T cell receptor beta chain is described in this entry. Antigen unknown. The repertoire was sequenced with immunoSEQ multiplex PCR; TCRdb's copy has only in-frame clones and lacks some. The sample lists fewer than 85,000 clones; around 90% were seen once. This entry comes from a study of T cell responses to AZD1222 COVID-19 vaccine. Overall study findings and caveats: Seropositivity was recorded at baseline in only 6 or 7 AZD1222 recipients. Reports indicate that nearly half of spike-specific TCRs are directed at unmutated variant regions. A mostly white British donor set with more females was recruited, and clonal diversity was possibly underestimated. Regions 160-218 and 743-854 dominated among vaccine-associated CD4 TCRs spanning spike.

This CDR3 has 15 amino acids. V dropped 4 bases and J dropped 5; count of bases not matched to a gene: 9. In germline, CDR1 is SGHNT, CDR2 YYREEE (reference sequence). The chain employs TRBV5-4 and TRBJ2-1; 7 bases line up with TRBD2. The clonotype comes from an adult in good health. Sequenced material: peripheral blood, taken on day 0 of MenACWY control vaccination. The CDR3 DNA reads as TGTGCCAGCAGCCCGCCCGCGGGAGCGGACAATGAGCAGTTCTTC. Its protein product is CASSPPAGADNEQFF.